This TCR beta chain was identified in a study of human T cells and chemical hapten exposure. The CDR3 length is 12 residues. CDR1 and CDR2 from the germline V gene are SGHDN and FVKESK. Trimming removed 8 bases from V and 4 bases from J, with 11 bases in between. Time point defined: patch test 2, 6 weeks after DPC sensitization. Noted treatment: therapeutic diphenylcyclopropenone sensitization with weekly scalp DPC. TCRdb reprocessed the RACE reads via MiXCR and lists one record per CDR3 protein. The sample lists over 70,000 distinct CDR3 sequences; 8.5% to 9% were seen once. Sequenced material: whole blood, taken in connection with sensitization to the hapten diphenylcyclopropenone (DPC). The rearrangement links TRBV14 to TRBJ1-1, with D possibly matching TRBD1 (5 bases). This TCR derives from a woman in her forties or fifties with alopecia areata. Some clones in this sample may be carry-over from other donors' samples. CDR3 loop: CASDRMGTEAFF. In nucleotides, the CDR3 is TGTGCCAGCGACAGAATGGGCACTGAAGCTTTCTTT.